What follows describes a single T cell receptor beta chain. TCRdb redid the calling of the 5' RACE reads with MiXCR, one entry per CDR3 protein. The repertoire includes around 300,000 distinct CDR3 sequences, around a tenth of them detected once, and about 10% sits in the top ten. This entry comes from a study of CD8 T cells in ankylosing spondylitis. The CDR3 has 14 residues. The chain joins TRBV21-1 to TRBJ2-2; TRBD1 is the table's D call and was not checked against the DNA. TRBV21-1 is deemed a pseudogene. This clonotype was obtained from a female donor with ankylosing spondylitis or in good health (not recorded which). Sequencing was performed on blood, either unsorted or a sorted T cell fraction (not recorded which). This chain's CDR3 is CASRDRTMVGELFF. CDR3 nucleotide sequence: TGTGCCAGCAGAGACAGGACGATGGTCGGGGAGCTGTTTTTT.